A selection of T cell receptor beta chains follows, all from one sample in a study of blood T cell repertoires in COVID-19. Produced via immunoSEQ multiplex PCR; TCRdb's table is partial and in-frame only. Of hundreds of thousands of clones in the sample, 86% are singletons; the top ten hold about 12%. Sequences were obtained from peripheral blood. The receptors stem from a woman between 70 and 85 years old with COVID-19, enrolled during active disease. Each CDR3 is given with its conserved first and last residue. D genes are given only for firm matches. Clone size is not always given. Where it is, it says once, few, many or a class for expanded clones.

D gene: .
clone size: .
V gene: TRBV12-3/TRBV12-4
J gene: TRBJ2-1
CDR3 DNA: TGTGCCAGCAGTTTAACTAGCAACTATGAGCAGTTCTTC
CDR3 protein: CASSLTSNYEQFF

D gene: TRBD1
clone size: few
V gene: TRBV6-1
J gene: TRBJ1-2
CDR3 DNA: TGTGCCAGCAGTGAAGCCTGGGACAGGAGCTATGGCTACACCTTC
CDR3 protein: CASSEAWDRSYGYTF

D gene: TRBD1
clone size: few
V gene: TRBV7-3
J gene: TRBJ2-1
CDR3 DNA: TGTGCCAGCAGCTCGGGACAGGATTATGCGGTCAGTGAGCAGTTCTTC
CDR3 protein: CASSSGQDYAVSEQFF

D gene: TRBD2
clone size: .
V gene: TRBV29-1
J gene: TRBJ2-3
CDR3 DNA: TGCAGCGTTGAAAGCGGGGCGGGGGCAGATACGCAGTATTTT
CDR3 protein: CSVESGAGADTQYF

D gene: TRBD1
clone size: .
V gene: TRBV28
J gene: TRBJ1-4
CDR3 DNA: TGTGCCAGCAGACCTACAGGGGGCAGAGAAAAACTGTTTTTT
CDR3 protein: CASRPTGGREKLFF

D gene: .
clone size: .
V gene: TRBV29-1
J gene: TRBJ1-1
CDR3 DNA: TGCAGCGGTGGACAGCAGAACACTGAAGCTTTCTTT
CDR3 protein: CSGGQQNTEAFF

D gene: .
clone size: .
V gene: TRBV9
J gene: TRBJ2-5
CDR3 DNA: TGTGCCAGCAGCGTAGGCCCAGGGGGAGGAGACCAGTACTTC
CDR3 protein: CASSVGPGGGDQYF

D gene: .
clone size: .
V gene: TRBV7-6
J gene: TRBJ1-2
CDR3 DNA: TGTGCCAGCAGTCCAGGCTATGGCTACACCTTC
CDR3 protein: CASSPGYGYTF

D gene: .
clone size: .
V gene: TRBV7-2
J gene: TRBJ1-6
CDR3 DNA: TGTGCCAGCAGCTTCGGTCAGGGAGGCTCACCCCTCCACTTT
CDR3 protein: CASSFGQGGSPLHF

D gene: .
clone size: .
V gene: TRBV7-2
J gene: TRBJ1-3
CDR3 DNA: TGTGCCAGCAGCTTAGCAGCCTTTCTCTCTGGAAACACCATATATTTT
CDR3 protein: CASSLAAFLSGNTIYF